A single sample is the source of the 9 T cell receptor beta chains below, sequenced in a study of shared clonotypes between healthy human individuals. This table comes from immunoSEQ multiplex PCR, and its TCRdb copy is limited to in-frame clones, with some not included. The sample lists about 2.3 million clones, 85% to 95% occurring once. The sequenced sample was naive CD4+ T cells from PBMCs. Subset specified: CD45RA+ positively selected. These receptors all stem from a man in his late teens or twenties in good health. Some clones in this sample may be carry-over from other donors' samples.

For the CDR3, the DNA is TGCAGCGCACAGGGTTGGTCTGGAAACACCATATATTTT. Its protein is CSAQGWSGNTIYF. The chain couples TRBV29-1 to TRBJ1-3, with D perhaps matching TRBD1 (6 bases). V lost 7 bases and J lost 1, with 11 bases in between. The germline V gene has CDR1 SQVTM and CDR2 ANQGSEA. This CDR3 has 13 residues.

The V call is TRBV4-2, the J call TRBJ1-2; TRBD1 might be the D (5 bases). Trimming took off 8 bases at V and 0 bases at J, with 16 bases between the two ends. The length of the CDR3 is 15 residues. The germline CDR1 and CDR2 sequences are LGHNA and YNFKEQ. CDR3 sequence: CASHPLGGANYGYTF. The CDR3 DNA follows: TGTGCCAGCCACCCCCTGGGAGGGGCTAACTATGGCTACACCTTC.

Concerning this clone itself: The sample holds other DNA sequences that translate to the same CDR3. The CDR3 bases are TGTGCCAGCAGCTTAGAGGGGGGCAGCGAGCAGTACTTC. Translating it yields CASSLEGGSEQYF. V and J are TRBV7-2 and TRBJ2-7; D may match TRBD1 or TRBD2 (6 bases each). The CDR3 length is 13 residues. Germline values: CDR1 SGHTA, CDR2 FQGNSA. Trimming pared 1 base from V and 6 bases from J, leaving 10 bases between.

The rearrangement uses TRBV5-6 and TRBJ2-3; 7 bases are shared with TRBD1. Per germline, CDR1 SGHDT and CDR2 YYEEEE. Trimming removed 4 bases from V and 2 bases from J; junction bases left unmatched: 7. The CDR3 is 15 amino acids. CDR3 DNA: TGTGCCAGCAGCCTGGGACAGACTTACACAGATACGCAGTATTTT. It translates to CASSLGQTYTDTQYF. Supplemented by reference TRBV5-6 and TRBJ2-3, the full variable domain reads DAGVTQSPTHLIKTRGQQVTLRCSPKSGHDTVSWYQQALGQGPQFIFQYYEEEERQRGNFPDRFSGHQFPNYSSELNVNALLLGDSALYLCASSLGQTYTDTQYFGPGTRLTVL.

The V and J genes are TRBV28 and TRBJ2-7; 10 nucleotides match TRBD2. CDR1 is MDHEN and CDR2 is SYDVKM in the germline V gene. The CDR3 sequence is 15 residues long. J lost 0 bases, V lost 6 bases, and 5 bases had no gene match. The CDR3 protein is CASRAPSGSSYEQYF. DNA of the CDR3: TGTGCCAGCAGAGCCCCTAGCGGGAGCTCCTACGAGCAGTACTTC.

The rearrangement links TRBV29-1 to TRBJ2-3, with TRBD1 as a possible D gene (5 bases). This CDR3 spans 16 amino acids. Germline V gene lookup returns CDR1 SQVTM and CDR2 ANQGSEA. V lost 6 bases and J lost 0, with 19 bases in between. The CDR3 nucleotides are TGCAGCGTCAAGAGTGTCAGGACACGCAGCACAGATACGCAGTATTTT. Translation: CSVKSVRTRSTDTQYF.

This clone was detected once. J is TRBJ2-7 and V is TRBV15; a possible D gene is TRBD2 (5 bases). The CDR3 spans 13 residues. Germline CDR1 is LNHNV and CDR2 is YYDKDF (reference sequence). V shed 4 bases and J shed 4 bases, with 11 bases lying between them. DNA for the CDR3: TGTGCCACCAGCAAGAACGGCGGGTACGAGCAGTACTTC. Translating it yields CATSKNGGYEQYF.

The chain is built from TRBV5-1 and TRBJ1-2; unclear D gene. Germline V CDR1 and CDR2: SGHRS, YFSETQ. The CDR3 sequence is 14 residues long. Trimming removed 4 bases from V and 1 base from J, with 11 bases in between. The CDR3 bases are TGCGCCAGCAGCCTCTCTGACCGTAACTATGGCTACACCTTC. This translates into CASSLSDRNYGYTF.

The J gene is TRBJ2-7, the V gene TRBV5-1; possibly TRBD1 for D (6 bases). The CDR3 length is 13 residues. V was cut by 4 bases and J by 3 bases, with 11 bases left in between. Germline assignment: CDR1 SGHRS and CDR2 YFSETQ. CDR3 in DNA: TGCGCCAGCAGCGACGGACAGATCTACGAGCAGTACTTC. Amino acids: CASSDGQIYEQYF.